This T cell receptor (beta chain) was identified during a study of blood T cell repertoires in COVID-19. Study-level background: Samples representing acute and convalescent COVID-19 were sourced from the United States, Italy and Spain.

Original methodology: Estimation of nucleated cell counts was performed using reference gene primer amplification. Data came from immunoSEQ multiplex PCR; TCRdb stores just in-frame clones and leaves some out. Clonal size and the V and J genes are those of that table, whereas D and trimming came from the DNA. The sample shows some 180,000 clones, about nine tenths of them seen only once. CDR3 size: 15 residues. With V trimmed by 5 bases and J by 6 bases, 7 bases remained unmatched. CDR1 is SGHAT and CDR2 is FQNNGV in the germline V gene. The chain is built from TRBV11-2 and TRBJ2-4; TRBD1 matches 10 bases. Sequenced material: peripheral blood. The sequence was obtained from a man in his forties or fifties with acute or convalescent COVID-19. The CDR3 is CASSTRTGGINIQYF. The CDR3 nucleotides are TGTGCCAGCAGCACCCGGACAGGGGGTATAAACATTCAGTACTTC. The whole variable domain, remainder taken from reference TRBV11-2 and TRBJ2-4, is EAGVAQSPRYKIIEKRQSVAFWCNPISGHATLYWYQQILGQGPKLLIQFQNNGVVDDSQLPKDRFSAERLKGVDSTLKIQPAKLEDSAVYLCASSTRTGGINIQYFGAGTRLSVL.